These 9 T cell receptor beta chains were all obtained from the same sample, sequenced in a study of metastatic and nonmetastatic thyroid tumors. Patients underwent thyroid surgery, and none had received any treatment before it. MiXCR was used by TCRdb to re-call the PCR reads. The repertoire holds under 25,000 clones, about 14% seen once, with roughly 40% in the top ten. The specimen sequenced was blood. Receptor source: a female donor with papillary thyroid cancer or a benign thyroid nodule (not recorded which). Some clones in this sample may be carry-over from other donors' samples.

This clone appeared many times. The rearrangement links TRBV6-1 to TRBJ2-7, with D perhaps given as TRBD1 or TRBD2 (7 bases each). Germline V gene sequence: CDR1 MNHNS, CDR2 SASEGT. This CDR3 has 14 amino acids. Trimming took off 6 bases at V and 2 bases at J, with 14 bases between the two ends. The CDR3 reads CASSRGGGPYEQYF. The CDR3 DNA follows: TGTGCCAGCAGCCGGGGAGGGGGCCCCTACGAGCAGTACTTC.

This clone was seen repeatedly, ten times or more. The chain uses TRBV10-3 and TRBJ2-2, with 10 bases aligning to TRBD2. The V and J ends lost 4 bases and 2 bases, in that order; junction bases with no gene match: 7. The CDR3 runs to 17 residues. Germline V lookup: CDR1 ENHRY, CDR2 SYGVKD. The CDR3 region has the DNA TGTGCCATCAGTGCAAAACTAGCGGGGTCAAACACCGGGGAGCTGTTTTTT. This translates into CAISAKLAGSNTGELFF.

The V call is TRBV6-2 or TRBV6-3, the J call TRBJ1-1, with 7 bases that match TRBD1. This CDR3 is 16 amino acids long. The junction had 10 bases not matched to a gene; V was cut back by 0 bases and J by 6 bases. The germline gives CDR1 MNHEY, CDR2 SVGEGT. The CDR3 is CASSYSWRGRAAEAFF. The CDR3 DNA follows: TGTGCCAGCAGTTACTCGTGGAGGGGGCGGGCGGCTGAAGCTTTCTTT.

The table lists this clone with many counts. This chain's CDR3 is CASGTDGSNQPQHF. The CDR3 DNA sequence: TGTGCCAGCGGAACTGACGGGAGCAATCAGCCCCAGCATTTT. The chain recombines TRBV12-3 or TRBV12-4 with TRBJ1-5; no firm D call. The CDR3 length is 14 residues. Trimming stripped 8 bases from V and 1 base from J, with 12 bases between.

In this sample, this clone turned up a few times. This sequence joins TRBV12-3 or TRBV12-4 and TRBJ2-7, with 12 positions matching TRBD2. The junction had 4 bases not matched to a gene; V was cut back by 5 bases and J by 5 bases. The CDR3 totals 14 residues. CDR3 residues: CASSPLAGGDEQYF. The CDR3 bases are TGTGCCAGCAGTCCGCTAGCGGGAGGGGACGAGCAGTACTTC.

This clone is termed medium-sized. The V and J genes are TRBV4-3 and TRBJ2-7; D unclear. V lost 1 base and J lost 2, with 12 bases in between. Germline CDR1 and CDR2: LGHNA and YSLEER. The CDR3 is 15 residues long. In DNA, the CDR3 is TGCGCCAGCAGCCAAGGTTTTCTGGGAACCTACGAGCAGTACTTC. It specifies CASSQGFLGTYEQYF.

This clone was recorded many times. The CDR3 reads CASSTGRGSYNSPLHF. The CDR3 DNA sequence: TGTGCCAGCAGCACGGGCAGGGGTTCCTATAATTCACCCCTCCACTTT. This sequence joins TRBV5-5 and TRBJ1-6; D is possibly TRBD1 (6 bases). Germline CDR1 is SGHKS and CDR2 is YYEKEE (reference sequence). CDR3 length: 16 amino acids. V lost 4 bases, J lost 1 base, and 12 bases lay in between.

This clone was counted a few times. No conserved phenylalanine or tryptophan is present at the end of the CDR3, so a read error is the likely explanation. The CDR3 region is CANSEWWTSNEQYY. CDR3 nucleotides: TGTGCCAACAGTGAATGGTGGACTAGCAACGAGCAGTACTAC. The V and J genes are TRBV6-1 and TRBJ2-7, with 8 bases aligning to TRBD2. The germline V gene encodes CDR1 MNHNS and CDR2 SASEGT. The CDR3 contains 14 residues.

This clone was seen at least ten times. The rearrangement links TRBV25-1 to TRBJ2-1; 8 bases map to TRBD2. The CDR3 is 15 amino acids. J was trimmed by 0 bases and V by 2 bases; bases with no gene match: 0. Germline-derived CDR1 and CDR2 are MGHDK and SYGVNS. CDR3 nucleotide sequence: TGTGCCAGCAGTGAAAGCGGGGGCTCCTACAATGAGCAGTTCTTC. It yields the protein CASSESGGSYNEQFF.